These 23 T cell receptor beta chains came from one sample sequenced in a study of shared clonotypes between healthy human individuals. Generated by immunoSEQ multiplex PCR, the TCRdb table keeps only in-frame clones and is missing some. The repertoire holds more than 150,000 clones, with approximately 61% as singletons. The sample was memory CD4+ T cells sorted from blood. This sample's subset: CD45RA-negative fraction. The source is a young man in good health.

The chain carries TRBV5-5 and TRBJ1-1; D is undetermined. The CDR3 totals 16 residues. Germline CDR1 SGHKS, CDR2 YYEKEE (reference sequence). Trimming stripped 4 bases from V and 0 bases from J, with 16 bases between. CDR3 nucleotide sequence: TGTGCCAGCAGCGGGAAAGGGATTGCGGTGAACACTGAAGCTTTCTTT. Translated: CASSGKGIAVNTEAFF.

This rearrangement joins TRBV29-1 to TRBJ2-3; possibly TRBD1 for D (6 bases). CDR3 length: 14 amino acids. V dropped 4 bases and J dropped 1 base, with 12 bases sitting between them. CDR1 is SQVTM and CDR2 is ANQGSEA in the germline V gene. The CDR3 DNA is TGCAGCGTTGGGTCAGGGGACGGCACAGATACGCAGTATTTT. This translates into CSVGSGDGTDTQYF.

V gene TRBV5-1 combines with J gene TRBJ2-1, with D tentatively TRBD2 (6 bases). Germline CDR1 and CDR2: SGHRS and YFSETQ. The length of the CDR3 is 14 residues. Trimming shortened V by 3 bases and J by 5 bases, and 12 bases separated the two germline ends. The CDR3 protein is CASSSGTGHNEQFF. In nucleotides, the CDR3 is TGCGCCAGCAGCTCCGGGACTGGCCACAATGAGCAGTTCTTC.

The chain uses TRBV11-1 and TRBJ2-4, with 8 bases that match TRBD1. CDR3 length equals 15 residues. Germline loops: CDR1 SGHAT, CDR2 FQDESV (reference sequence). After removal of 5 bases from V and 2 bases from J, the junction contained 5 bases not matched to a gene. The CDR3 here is CASSAGGISKNIQYF. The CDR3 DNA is TGTGCCAGCAGCGCAGGGGGCATATCCAAAAACATTCAGTACTTC.

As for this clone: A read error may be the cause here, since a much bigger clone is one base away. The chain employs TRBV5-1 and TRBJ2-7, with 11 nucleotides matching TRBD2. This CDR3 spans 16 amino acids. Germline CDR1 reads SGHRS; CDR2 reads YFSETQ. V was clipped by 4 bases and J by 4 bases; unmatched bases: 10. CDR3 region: CASSDKGLAGGYEQYF. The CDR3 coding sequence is TGCGCCAGCAGCGACAAGGGGCTAGCGGGAGGATACGAGCAGTACTTC.

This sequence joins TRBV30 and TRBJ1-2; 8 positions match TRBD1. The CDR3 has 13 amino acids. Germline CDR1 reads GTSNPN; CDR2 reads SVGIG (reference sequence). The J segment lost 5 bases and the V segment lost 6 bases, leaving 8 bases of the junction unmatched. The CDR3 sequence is CACGQGQWYGYTF. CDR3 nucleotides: TGTGCCTGCGGACAGGGACAATGGTATGGCTACACCTTC. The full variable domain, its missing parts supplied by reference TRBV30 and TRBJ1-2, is SQTIHQWPATLVQPVGSPLSLECTVEGTSNPNLYWYRQAAGRGLQLLFYSVGIGQISSEVPQNLSASRPQDRQFILSSKKLLLSDSGFYLCACGQGQWYGYTFGSGTRLTVV.

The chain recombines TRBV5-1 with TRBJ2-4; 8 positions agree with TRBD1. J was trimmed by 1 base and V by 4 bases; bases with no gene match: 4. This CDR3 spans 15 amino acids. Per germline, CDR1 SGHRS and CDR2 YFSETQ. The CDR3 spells CASSPGDRAKNIQYF. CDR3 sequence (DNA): TGCGCCAGCAGCCCTGGGGACAGGGCCAAAAACATTCAGTACTTC. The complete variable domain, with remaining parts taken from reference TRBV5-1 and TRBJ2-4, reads KAGVTQTPRYLIKTRGQQVTLSCSPISGHRSVSWYQQTPGQGLQFLFEYFSETQRNKGNFPGRFSGRQFSNSRSEMNVSTLELGDSALYLCASSPGDRAKNIQYFGAGTRLSVL.

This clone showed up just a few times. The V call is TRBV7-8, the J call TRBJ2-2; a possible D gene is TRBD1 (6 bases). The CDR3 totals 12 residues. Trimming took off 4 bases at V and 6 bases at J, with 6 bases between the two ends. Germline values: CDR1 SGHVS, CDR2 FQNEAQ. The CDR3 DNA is TGTGCCAGCAGCTACAGGGCCGGGGAGCTGTTTTTT. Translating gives CASSYRAGELFF. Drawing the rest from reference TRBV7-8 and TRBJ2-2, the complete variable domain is GAGVSQSPRYKVAKRGQDVALRCDPISGHVSLFWYQQALGQGPEFLTYFQNEAQLDKSGLPSDRFFAERPEGSVSTLKIQRTQQEDSAVYLCASSYRAGELFFGEGSRLTVL.

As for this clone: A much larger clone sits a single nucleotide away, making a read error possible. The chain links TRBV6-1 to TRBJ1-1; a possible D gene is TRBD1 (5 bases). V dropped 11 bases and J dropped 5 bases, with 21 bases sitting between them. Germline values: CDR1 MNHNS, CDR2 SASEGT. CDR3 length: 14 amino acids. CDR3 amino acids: CALSEVGGGTEAFF. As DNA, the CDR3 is TGTGCCCTCAGTGAAGTGGGGGGGGGTACTGAAGCTTTCTTT.

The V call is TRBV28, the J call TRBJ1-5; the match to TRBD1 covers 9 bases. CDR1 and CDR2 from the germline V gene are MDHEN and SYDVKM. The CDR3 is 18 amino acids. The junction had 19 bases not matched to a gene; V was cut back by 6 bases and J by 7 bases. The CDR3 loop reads CASSLTLGQGTGGQPQHF. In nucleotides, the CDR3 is TGTGCCAGCAGCCTAACCCTGGGACAGGGTACGGGGGGACAGCCCCAGCATTTT.

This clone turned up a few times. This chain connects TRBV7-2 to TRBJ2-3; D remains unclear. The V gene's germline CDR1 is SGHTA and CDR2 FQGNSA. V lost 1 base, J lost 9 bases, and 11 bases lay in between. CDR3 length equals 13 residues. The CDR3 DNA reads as TGTGCCAGCAGCTTAGAAGATGGTCTAACGCAGTATTTT. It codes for CASSLEDGLTQYF.

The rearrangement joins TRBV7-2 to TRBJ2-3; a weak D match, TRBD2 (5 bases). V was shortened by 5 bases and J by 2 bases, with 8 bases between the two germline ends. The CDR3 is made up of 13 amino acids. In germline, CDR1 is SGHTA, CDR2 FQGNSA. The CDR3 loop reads CASSPDFTDTQYF. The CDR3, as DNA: TGTGCCAGCAGCCCGGACTTCACAGATACGCAGTATTTT. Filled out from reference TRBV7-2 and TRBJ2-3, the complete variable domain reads GAGVSQSPSNKVTEKGKDVELRCDPISGHTALYWYRQSLGQGLEFLIYFQGNSAPDKSGLPSDRFSAERTGGSVSTLTIQRTQQEDSAVYLCASSPDFTDTQYFGPGTRLTVL.

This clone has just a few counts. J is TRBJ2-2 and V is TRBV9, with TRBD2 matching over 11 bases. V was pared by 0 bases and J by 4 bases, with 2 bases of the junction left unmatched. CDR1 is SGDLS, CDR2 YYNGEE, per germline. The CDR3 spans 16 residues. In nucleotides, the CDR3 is TGTGCCAGCAGCGTAGCTAGCGGGAGGCTCACCGGGGAGCTGTTTTTT. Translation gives CASSVASGRLTGELFF.

The CDR3 nucleotides are TGTGCCAGCAGCTTGGGGGCAGGGGGAGAAGAAAAACTGTTTTTT. It is translated as CASSLGAGGEEKLFF. The J gene is TRBJ1-4, the V gene TRBV5-5; TRBD1 agrees at 7 bases. Germline V gene sequence: CDR1 SGHKS, CDR2 YYEKEE (reference sequence). J lost 8 bases, V lost 0 bases, and 7 bases had no gene match. This CDR3 region has 15 residues.

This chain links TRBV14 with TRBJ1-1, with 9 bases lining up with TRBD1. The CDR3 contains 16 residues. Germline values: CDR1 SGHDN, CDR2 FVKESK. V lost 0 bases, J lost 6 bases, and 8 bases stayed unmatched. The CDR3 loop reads CASSQDPIRQGAEAFF. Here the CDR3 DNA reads TGTGCCAGCAGCCAAGATCCGATCCGACAGGGGGCTGAAGCTTTCTTT.

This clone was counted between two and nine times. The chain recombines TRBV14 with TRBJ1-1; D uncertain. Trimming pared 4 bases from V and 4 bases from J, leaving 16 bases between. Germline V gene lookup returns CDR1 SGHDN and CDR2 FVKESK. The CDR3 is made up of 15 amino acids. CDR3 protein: CASSRLLGIGTEAFF. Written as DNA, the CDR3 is TGTGCCAGCAGCCGACTCTTAGGGATTGGCACTGAAGCTTTCTTT.

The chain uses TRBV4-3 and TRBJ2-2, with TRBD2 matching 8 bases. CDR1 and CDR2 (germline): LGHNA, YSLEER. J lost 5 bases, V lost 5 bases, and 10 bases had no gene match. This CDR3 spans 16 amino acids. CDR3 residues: CASSLGGGRVTGELFF. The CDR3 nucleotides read TGCGCCAGCAGCTTAGGCGGGGGGCGCGTGACCGGGGAGCTGTTTTTT.

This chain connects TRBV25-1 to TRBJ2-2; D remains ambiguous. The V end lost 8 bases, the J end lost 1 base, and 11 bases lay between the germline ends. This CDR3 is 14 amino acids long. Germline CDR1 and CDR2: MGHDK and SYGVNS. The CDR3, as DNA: TGTGCCAGCCGCCGTGGGCAGAACACCGGGGAGCTGTTTTTT. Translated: CASRRGQNTGELFF.

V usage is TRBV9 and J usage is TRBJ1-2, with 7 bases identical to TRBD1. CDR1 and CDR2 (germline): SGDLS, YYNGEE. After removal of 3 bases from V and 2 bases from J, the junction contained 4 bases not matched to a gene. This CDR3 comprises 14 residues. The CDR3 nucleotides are TGTGCCAGCAGCGCAGGGGACAGCAACTATGGCTACACCTTC. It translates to CASSAGDSNYGYTF.

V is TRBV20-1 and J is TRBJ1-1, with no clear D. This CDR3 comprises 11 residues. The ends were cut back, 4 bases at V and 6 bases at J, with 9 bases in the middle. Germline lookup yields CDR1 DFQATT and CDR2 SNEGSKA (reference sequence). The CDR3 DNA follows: TGCAGTGCTAAAGGCCTTGCTGAAGCTTTCTTT. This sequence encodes CSAKGLAEAFF.

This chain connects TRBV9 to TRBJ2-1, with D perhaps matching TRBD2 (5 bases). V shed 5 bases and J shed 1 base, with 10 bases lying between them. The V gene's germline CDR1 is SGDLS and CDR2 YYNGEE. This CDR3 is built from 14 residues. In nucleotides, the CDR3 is TGTGCCAGCAGTGCCCCGGGGTCCTACAATGAGCAGTTCTTC. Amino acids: CASSAPGSYNEQFF.

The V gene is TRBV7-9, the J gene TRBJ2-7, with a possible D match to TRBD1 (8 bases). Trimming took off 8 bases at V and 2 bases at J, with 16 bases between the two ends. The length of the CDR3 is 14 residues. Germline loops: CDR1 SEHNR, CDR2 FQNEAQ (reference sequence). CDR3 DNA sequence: TGTGCCAGCGGGAGGGACAGGTTCACCTACGAGCAGTACTTC. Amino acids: CASGRDRFTYEQYF. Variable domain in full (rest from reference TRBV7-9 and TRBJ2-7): DTGVSQNPRHKITKRGQNVTFRCDPISEHNRLYWYRQTLGQGPEFLTYFQNEAQLEKSRLLSDRFSAERPKGSFSTLEIQRTEQGDSAMYLCASGRDRFTYEQYFGPGTRLTVT.

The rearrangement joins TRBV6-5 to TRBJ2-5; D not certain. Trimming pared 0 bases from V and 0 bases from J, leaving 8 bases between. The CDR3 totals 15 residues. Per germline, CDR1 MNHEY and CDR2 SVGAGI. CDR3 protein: CASSYSFGYQETQYF. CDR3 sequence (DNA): TGTGCCAGCAGTTACTCTTTTGGGTACCAAGAGACCCAGTACTTC.